This T cell receptor beta chain was profiled in a study of blood T cell repertoires in COVID-19. Study as a whole: The origin of the acute and convalescent COVID-19 samples was the United States, Italy and Spain. Nucleic acid was either cDNA or gDNA, and it came from T cells, B-cell-depleted T cells, or PBMCs.

Per the authors' pipeline: It was from reference gene primer amplification that nucleated cell counts were estimated. Generated by immunoSEQ multiplex PCR, the TCRdb table keeps only in-frame clones and is missing some. The DNA gave D and trimming, while V, J and clone size come from that table. This table has tens of thousands of clones, 70% to 85% appearing once. This clonotype was sampled from a man aged 55 to 70 with active or convalescent COVID-19. Sequenced: peripheral blood.

As DNA, the CDR3 is TGTGCCAGCAGTTTATCACAGGGAAGGGACACTGAAGCTTTCTTT. Translated: CASSLSQGRDTEAFF. V gene TRBV28 combines with J gene TRBJ1-1; D is possibly TRBD1 (6 bases). Germline CDR1 reads MDHEN; CDR2 reads SYDVKM. V lost 1 base to trimming and J lost 3 bases, with 12 bases between them. CDR3 length equals 15 residues.